These 9 T cell receptor beta chains were sequenced from one sample in a study of blood T cell repertoires in COVID-19. TCRdb keeps only in-frame clones here, not all; method: immunoSEQ multiplex PCR. This table has under 250,000 clones, about 82% appearing once. Sequences were obtained from peripheral blood. These receptors originate from a woman older than 75 with COVID-19, enrolled during active disease.

This chain uses TRBV5-6 with TRBJ2-2, with 10 bases matching TRBD2. With V trimmed by 0 bases and J by 5 bases, 10 bases remained unmatched. Germline V gives CDR1 SGHDT, CDR2 YYEEEE. The CDR3 totals 18 residues. The CDR3 spells CASSLVGSGGPQTGELFF. Here the CDR3 DNA reads TGTGCCAGCAGCTTGGTTGGTAGCGGGGGGCCGCAAACCGGGGAGCTGTTTTTT. The whole variable domain, filled in from reference TRBV5-6 and TRBJ2-2, reads DAGVTQSPTHLIKTRGQQVTLRCSPKSGHDTVSWYQQALGQGPQFIFQYYEEEERQRGNFPDRFSGHQFPNYSSELNVNALLLGDSALYLCASSLVGSGGPQTGELFFGEGSRLTVL.

V and J are TRBV30 and TRBJ1-2; D may be TRBD1 (5 bases). The CDR3 runs 12 residues. V shed 0 bases and J shed 7 bases, with 9 bases lying between them. CDR1 GTSNPN and CDR2 SVGIG come from the germline V gene (reference sequence). CDR3 sequence reads: CAWSVQGVGYTF. The CDR3 nucleotides are TGTGCCTGGAGTGTACAAGGGGTTGGCTACACCTTC.

The J gene is TRBJ1-1, the V gene TRBV19, with 7 bases aligning to TRBD1. CDR3 length: 15 residues. Germline CDR1 reads LNHDA; CDR2 reads SQIVND (reference sequence). V dropped 6 bases and J dropped 1; count of bases not matched to a gene: 8. The DNA for the CDR3 is TGTGCCAGTAGCTTCTCGGGACAGAAGAACACTGAAGCTTTCTTT. Residues: CASSFSGQKNTEAFF.

This chain links TRBV6-1 with TRBJ1-5; 10 nucleotides line up with TRBD1. CDR1 MNHNS and CDR2 SASEGT come from the germline V gene. After removal of 2 bases from V and 7 bases from J, the junction contained 5 bases not matched to a gene. The CDR3 runs 15 residues. CDR3 amino acids: CASSEWDRGGQPQHF. The CDR3 DNA is TGTGCCAGCAGTGAATGGGACAGGGGCGGCCAGCCCCAGCATTTT.

The CDR3 coding sequence is TGTGCCAGCAGCGTTTATGCGGGGGGGTACAATGAGCAGTTCTTC. This codes for CASSVYAGGYNEQFF. The genes are TRBV9 and TRBJ2-1; 9 nucleotides line up with TRBD2. The V gene's germline CDR1 is SGDLS and CDR2 YYNGEE. The CDR3 has 15 amino acids. With 2 bases clipped from V and 4 bases from J, the junction kept 4 bases outside the gene matches.

This rearrangement joins TRBV6-2 or TRBV6-3 to TRBJ2-7, with TRBD1 identical over 9 bases. The CDR3 loop spans 17 amino acids. V was clipped by 2 bases and J by 3 bases; unmatched bases: 11. CDR1 is MNHEY, CDR2 SVGEGT, per germline. CDR3 DNA: TGTGCCAGCAGTTACCGAGCTTCGACAGGGGGGAACTACGAGCAGTACTTC. Its protein product is CASSYRASTGGNYEQYF.

This clone was seen a single time. The chain employs TRBV6-1 and TRBJ2-7; 7 bases are shared with TRBD1. V shed 4 bases and J 4 bases; nucleotides not matched to a gene: 7. Germline V gene sequence: CDR1 MNHNS, CDR2 SASEGT. CDR3 length: 14 residues. The CDR3 loop is CASSGQGITYEQYF. The CDR3 nucleotides are TGTGCCAGCAGTGGACAGGGTATAACGTACGAGCAGTACTTC.

CDR3 protein: CASSRRTGFSSTDTQYF. CDR3 sequence (DNA): TGTGCCAGCAGCCGCAGGACAGGTTTTTCGAGCACAGATACGCAGTATTTT. This chain joins TRBV14 and TRBJ2-3, with 7 bases that match TRBD1. The germline CDR1 and CDR2 sequences are SGHDN and FVKESK. After removal of 4 bases from V and 0 bases from J, the junction contained 10 bases not matched to a gene. The CDR3 sequence is 17 residues long. The whole variable domain, filled in from reference TRBV14 and TRBJ2-3, reads EAGVTQFPSHSVIEKGQTVTLRCDPISGHDNLYWYRRVMGKEIKFLLHFVKESKQDESGMPNNRFLAERTGGTYSTLKVQPAELEDSGVYFCASSRRTGFSSTDTQYFGPGTRLTVL.

The chain is built from TRBV19 and TRBJ2-3; TRBD2 matches at 8 bases. The CDR3 is 20 residues long. Trimming cost V 1 base and J 0 bases; bases outside gene matches: 15. The germline CDR1 and CDR2 sequences are LNHDA and SQIVND (reference sequence). Written as DNA, the CDR3 is TGTGCCAGTAGTATAGTGACCCAAAGCGGGGGCCTGTGGAGCACAGATACGCAGTATTTT. This encodes CASSIVTQSGGLWSTDTQYF.